This TCR beta chain comes out of a study of tumor-infiltrating lymphocytes in primary liver carcinoma. Points from the study as a whole: About 7.5-25% of top clones, no more, were shared by all five regions. The study found tumor-adjacent and tumor-blood pairs overlapped less than tumor region pairs.

Co-extracted RNA and DNA came from 20-30 mg of unsorted bulk tissue. Each tumor was sampled at four poles and its centre. Whichever tumor sample was examined, it had over 75% viable tumor cells. Unmatched junction bases numbered 6, after V lost 3 bases and J lost 1 base. The germline CDR1 and CDR2 sequences are SGHNT and YENEEA. This CDR3 spans 17 amino acids. A primer matching the constant region was used to make TCR beta cDNA from approximately 500 ng of total RNA. The TCR beta library was amplified through three nested multiplex PCR rounds in a modified ARM-PCR procedure. A C-beta reverse primer and TRBV1-TRBV30 forward primers served in each of the first two PCR rounds, at approximately 10 cycles apiece. In TCRdb, the multiplex PCR reads were re-called with MiXCR into one record per CDR3 protein. The sample has about 130,000 distinct CDR3 sequences, around 64% seen once. This clonotype occurred many times. The target antigen is unknown.

The clonotype comes from a woman aged 55 to 70 with primary liver carcinoma and hepatitis B virus infection. The specimen sequenced was liver tumor tissue from sampling region 3. The subset here: tumor region T3, left-lateral pole. The chain has TRBV11-3 and TRBJ2-3; TRBD2 agrees at 11 bases. CDR3 DNA sequence: TGTGCCAGCAGCTTGGAATCGGGACTAGCGGGCACAGATACGCAGTATTTT. Translating gives CASSLESGLAGTDTQYF.